This TCR beta chain is from a study of blood T cell repertoires in COVID-19. Study-wide background: COVID-19 samples collected from the United States, Italy and Spain covered acute and convalescent phases. Sample material is recorded as cDNA or gDNA derived from T cells, B-cell-depleted T cells, or PBMCs.

The Seattle patients joined while their infection was active and were tracked longitudinally afterward. Germline-derived CDR1 and CDR2 are SGHAT and FQNNGV. The CDR3 is made up of 14 amino acids. The V end lost 5 bases, the J end lost 1 base, and 11 bases lay between the germline ends. Method: immunoSEQ multiplex PCR; TCRdb's copy keeps in-frame clones and lacks some. Among 540,000 or so clones listed, less than 90% were seen once. The chain joins TRBV11-2 to TRBJ2-5; D perhaps matches TRBD2 (6 bases). Specimen: peripheral blood. This TCR came from a woman aged 45 to 65 with COVID-19, enrolled during active disease. CDR3 bases: TGTGCCAGCAGCCGGGACTCTCTCCAAGAGACCCAGTACTTC. Protein product: CASSRDSLQETQYF.